This TCR beta chain was obtained from a study of blood T cell repertoires in COVID-19. The wider study: PBMCs, B-cell-depleted T cells, or T cells were the source of the cDNA or gDNA that made up the material.

The CDR3 is made up of 15 amino acids. The J segment lost 2 bases and the V segment lost 3 bases, leaving 4 bases of the junction unmatched. CDR1 and CDR2 from the germline V gene are MDHEN and SYDVKM. As originally analysed: Reference gene primer amplification yielded estimated nucleated cell counts. The data were produced by immunoSEQ multiplex PCR, yet TCRdb's version contains in-frame clones alone and is incomplete. V and J calls and clone size are those listed in that table; D and trimming were worked out from the DNA. The sample includes about 350,000 clones, about 90% seen only once; the top ten take 2.5% to 3.5%. Cohort assignment relied on participant-reported clinical history. Donors in Cohort 3 who had recovered were those with two negative PCRs, healthcare professional clearance, or resolution of their symptoms.

Sample: PBMCs or T cells enriched from blood (not recorded which). The J gene is TRBJ2-3, the V gene TRBV28, with 8 bases that match TRBD2. The clonotype was recovered from a woman aged 25 to 45 who had recovered from COVID-19. The CDR3 DNA sequence: TGTGCCAGCAGTTTCCTAGCGGGCTACACAGATACGCAGTATTTT. Its translation: CASSFLAGYTDTQYF.